This T cell receptor beta chain was sequenced during a study of blood T cell repertoires in COVID-19 (dated by TCRdb to the early 2020s). General notes on the study: Samples from collaborators originated in the United States, Italy and Spain and spanned both the acute and convalescent phases of COVID-19. The material from the prospective study consisted of cDNA or gDNA derived from T cells, B-cell-depleted T cells, or PBMCs. Deeply sampled blood TCRbeta repertoires from subjects exposed to, actively infected with, or recovered from COVID-19 were included in the dataset. The repertoires were released in a freely available public database intended as a resource for research on the immune response to SARS-CoV-2. The samples were drawn from two sources: the first 160 participants of the ongoing ImmuneRACE study, and 1,000 to 1,500 subjects contributed by 6 global collaborators. The sample metadata nearly always contained a de-identified subject ID, COVID-19 status, age in years and sex. HLA class I and class II types, where available, came from metadata supplied by the sample provider rather than from assay-based typing.

Findings and caveats that apply to the study as a whole: Clinical and demographic metadata were provided uncurated, with the amount varying by source and participant.

TCRbeta CDR3 regions were amplified from genomic DNA by means of the immunoSEQ Assay, a bias-controlled multiplex PCR. From the authors' description of their analysis: The number of nucleated cells in each sample was estimated by amplification of reference gene primers within the assay. Sequence reads were collapsed and filtered to measure the absolute abundance of every unique TCRbeta CDR3 rearrangement. For each sample, productive Simpson clonality was calculated by taking the square root of Simpson's diversity index across productive rearrangements. This is the immuneACCESS table as TCRdb keeps it, with only in-frame sequences that have V and J called. A part of the clones is gone; compared with another copy, unresolved V genes explain less than half, and the rest is unexplained. D and trimming were read from the DNA, whereas the V and J calls and clone size are those reported in that table. The table for this sample lists fewer than 700,000 clones; roughly 91% of them were counted only once. The ten largest clones represent around 8% of the sample.

For CDR1 and CDR2, the germline V gene (reference sequence) lists MNHEY and SMNVEV. V and J are truncated by 8 bases and 6 bases respectively, leaving an intervening sequence of 14 bases. The cysteine opens and the phenylalanine closes a CDR3 of 12 amino acids. The sequence is cut down to CDR3 DNA, 36 bases in frame from base 1. Comment on this clone: Its antigen remains unidentified. No qualities accompany the bases; no much larger clone lies one base away.

One collaborating source in Seattle enrolled patients while the patients were actively infected and followed the patients over time throughout the course of disease. Whole blood was collected in K2EDTA tubes by collaborating institutions according to the institutions' own protocols. For TCRbeta analysis, collaborator samples were shipped as frozen whole blood, as isolated PBMCs, or as DNA extracted from either sample type. The chain joins TRBV27 to TRBJ2-7, with no reliable assignment of the D segment. This TCR was sampled from a woman between 45 and 60 years old with COVID-19, enrolled during active disease. The material sequenced was peripheral blood. The CDR3 region reads CASGLTLAEQYF. At the DNA level, the sequence is TGTGCCAGCGGATTGACTCTGGCCGAGCAGTACTTC.